Presented here are 25 T cell receptor beta chains from one specimen sequenced in a study of post-analysis software for immune sequencing data. Findings and limits, study-wide: Patients showed TRBV5-6, TRBV5-1 and TRBV20-1 among several TRBV segments more frequent than in controls.

No antigen has been identified for these receptors. cDNA libraries of TCR beta carried unique molecular identifiers. TCRdb recomputed calls from the PCR reads with MiXCR, one row per CDR3 protein. The repertoire consists of some 450,000 distinct CDR3 sequences, with around 40% occurring once and the leading ten covering 12%. The sequencing input was blood. The receptors shown here come from a girl under 18 with multiple sclerosis.

The CDR3 sequence: CASSLSGRVDEQYF. The CDR3 DNA reads as TGTGCCAGCAGTTTGTCCGGGAGGGTGGACGAGCAGTACTTC. The chain couples TRBV28 to TRBJ2-7, with TRBD2 matching 8 bases. This CDR3 contains 14 residues. From germline, CDR1 is MDHEN and CDR2 SYDVKM. V dropped 3 bases and J dropped 5; count of bases not matched to a gene: 6.

This clonotype was seen more than once but under ten times. This chain's CDR3 is CASSLTSGESSYEQYF. The CDR3 coding sequence is TGTGCCAGCAGTTTGACTAGCGGTGAGAGCTCCTACGAGCAGTACTTC. The chain uses TRBV28 and TRBJ2-7; 9 positions match TRBD2. V trimming: 3 bases; J trimming: 0 bases; junction bases outside the gene matches: 6. CDR1 is MDHEN and CDR2 is SYDVKM in the germline V gene. The CDR3 covers 16 residues.

This CDR3 is CSARRTDRGQNEQYF. CDR3 DNA sequence: TGCAGTGCTAGACGAACCGACAGGGGGCAAAACGAGCAGTACTTC. This sequence joins TRBV20-1 and TRBJ2-7; 10 positions agree with TRBD1. This CDR3 has 15 residues. J was trimmed by 5 bases and V by 2 bases; bases with no gene match: 9. Germline-derived CDR1 and CDR2 are DFQATT and SNEGSKA (reference sequence).

V is TRBV6-1 and J is TRBJ1-5; D is possibly TRBD1 (5 bases). The CDR3 is 18 residues long. The germline V gene encodes CDR1 MNHNS and CDR2 SASEGT. Trimming took off 6 bases at V and 2 bases at J, with 23 bases between the two ends. The CDR3 loop reads CASSARYVGAFGNQPQHF. The CDR3 DNA follows: TGTGCCAGCAGCGCGCGATACGTTGGGGCCTTCGGCAATCAGCCCCAGCATTTT.

V and J are TRBV6-2 or TRBV6-3 and TRBJ2-1, with D possibly being TRBD2 (5 bases). With 2 bases removed from V and 0 bases from J, the gap between germline ends came to 8 bases. This CDR3 region has 15 residues. The V gene's germline CDR1 is MNHEY and CDR2 SVGEGT. The CDR3 spells CASSYKGSSYNEQFF. As DNA, the CDR3 is TGTGCCAGCAGTTACAAAGGGAGCTCCTACAATGAGCAGTTCTTC.

The chain links TRBV15 to TRBJ2-3; TRBD2 matches 8 bases. The germline gives CDR1 LNHNV, CDR2 YYDKDF (reference sequence). The CDR3 loop spans 15 amino acids. V trimming: 0 bases; J trimming: 6 bases; junction bases outside the gene matches: 5. For the CDR3, the DNA is TGTGCCACCAGCAGAGACGGGACTAGACCCGATACGCAGTATTTT. It yields the protein CATSRDGTRPDTQYF.

In its sample, this clonotype was seen many times. This chain uses TRBV20-1 with TRBJ2-7, with 11 bases lining up with TRBD1. J was trimmed by 4 bases and V by 3 bases; bases with no gene match: 8. This CDR3 has 15 residues. CDR1 and CDR2 (germline): DFQATT, SNEGSKA (reference sequence). CDR3: CSASIPGQGDYEQYF. DNA for the CDR3: TGCAGTGCTAGCATCCCGGGACAGGGGGATTACGAGCAGTACTTC.

V usage is TRBV5-1 and J usage is TRBJ2-7, with TRBD2 matching 10 bases. V shed 4 bases, J shed 2 bases, and the junction held 6 bases outside the gene matches. Germline-derived CDR1 and CDR2 are SGHRS and YFSETQ. This CDR3 is 15 amino acids long. The CDR3 bases are TGCGCCAGCAGCGAAATAGCGGGAGGACCCTACGAGCAGTACTTC. This sequence encodes CASSEIAGGPYEQYF. The whole variable domain, remainder taken from reference TRBV5-1 and TRBJ2-7, is KAGVTQTPRYLIKTRGQQVTLSCSPISGHRSVSWYQQTPGQGLQFLFEYFSETQRNKGNFPGRFSGRQFSNSRSEMNVSTLELGDSALYLCASSEIAGGPYEQYFGPGTRLTVT.

The chain carries TRBV5-1 and TRBJ2-3; 7 bases fit TRBD2. Germline values: CDR1 SGHRS, CDR2 YFSETQ. This CDR3 is 14 amino acids long. V shed 0 bases, J shed 2 bases, and the junction held 0 bases outside the gene matches. CDR3 DNA: TGCGCCAGCAGCTTGGGGGACTACACAGATACGCAGTATTTT. Translation gives CASSLGDYTDTQYF.

This clonotype was seen many times. The chain is built from TRBV5-1 and TRBJ1-2, with 8 nucleotides matching TRBD1. Losses at the gene ends were 4 bases for V and 3 bases for J; bases not matched to a gene: 2. In germline, CDR1 is SGHRS, CDR2 YFSETQ. The CDR3 runs to 13 residues. Here the CDR3 reads CASSPGQDYGYTF. The CDR3 nucleotides read TGCGCCAGCAGCCCGGGACAGGACTATGGCTACACCTTC. Drawing the rest from reference TRBV5-1 and TRBJ1-2, the complete variable domain is KAGVTQTPRYLIKTRGQQVTLSCSPISGHRSVSWYQQTPGQGLQFLFEYFSETQRNKGNFPGRFSGRQFSNSRSEMNVSTLELGDSALYLCASSPGQDYGYTFGSGTRLTVV.

This chain links TRBV28 with TRBJ1-2, with 8 bases aligning to TRBD1. The CDR3 is 14 residues long. With V trimmed by 6 bases and J by 1 base, 4 bases remained unmatched. CDR1 is MDHEN, CDR2 SYDVKM, per germline. The CDR3 loop is CASRTTGGNYGYTF. DNA for the CDR3: TGTGCCAGCAGGACCACAGGGGGTAACTATGGCTACACCTTC.

This clonotype is a singleton in its sample. At one boundary the junction diverges from the germline segment, which might be a read error. The chain employs TRBV4-3 and TRBJ1-4, with 7 positions matching TRBD1. CDR1 is LGHNA, CDR2 YSLEER, per germline. CDR3 length: 16 amino acids. CDR3 loop: CASSLGTASTNEKLFF. In DNA form, the CDR3 reads TGCGCCAGTAGCCTCGGGACAGCATCAACTAATGAAAAACTGTTTTTT.

The genes are TRBV28 and TRBJ2-2; the match to TRBD2 covers 9 bases. V lost 4 bases and J lost 2; bases outside the gene matches: 5. Per germline, CDR1 MDHEN and CDR2 SYDVKM. The CDR3 runs to 16 residues. The CDR3 spells CASSSLAGTNTGELFF. CDR3 in DNA: TGTGCCAGCAGTTCACTAGCGGGTACTAACACCGGGGAGCTGTTTTTT.

CDR3 sequence reads: CASREGLNQPQHF. In nucleotides, the CDR3 is TGTGCCAGCAGGGAGGGACTGAATCAGCCCCAGCATTTT. This chain connects TRBV28 to TRBJ1-5, with D possibly matching TRBD1 (5 bases). The CDR3 length is 13 residues. The V end was cut by 6 bases, the J end by 4 bases, with 10 bases between. The germline V gene encodes CDR1 MDHEN and CDR2 SYDVKM.

This sequence joins TRBV21-1 and TRBJ2-5; the listed D gene, TRBD1, was not tested against the DNA. TRBV21-1 is labeled a pseudogene. The CDR3 covers 16 residues. The CDR3 loop is CASSRDALAYQETQYF. As DNA, the CDR3 is TGTGCCAGCAGCAGGGACGCCCTGGCTTACCAAGAGACCCAGTACTTC.

The chain uses TRBV30 and TRBJ2-1; TRBD2 matches at 12 bases. The germline V gene encodes CDR1 GTSNPN and CDR2 SVGIG (reference sequence). V was clipped by 3 bases and J by 4 bases; unmatched bases: 4. This CDR3 contains 15 residues. CDR3 nucleotide sequence: TGTGCCTGGAGACCGACTAGCGGGAGATACAATGAGCAGTTCTTC. Translating gives CAWRPTSGRYNEQFF.

Only a few counts were recorded for this clonotype. The chain joins TRBV28 to TRBJ1-6; 9 bases match TRBD1. The CDR3 spans 13 residues. V lost 10 bases, J lost 9 bases, and 7 bases stayed unmatched. CDR1 is MDHEN, CDR2 SYDVKM, per germline. CDR3 sequence (DNA): TGTGCCACCATAACAGGGGGCAGTTCACCCCTCCACTTT. It translates to CATITGGSSPLHF.

The genes are TRBV6-5 and TRBJ2-5, with D uncertain. CDR1 MNHEY and CDR2 SVGAGI come from the germline V gene. Trimming removed 6 bases from V and 5 bases from J, with 10 bases in between. This CDR3 region has 12 residues. CDR3 coding DNA: TGTGCCAGCAGCAGGCCCCGGGAGACCCAGTACTTC. Amino acid sequence: CASSRPRETQYF.

This clonotype occurred many times. The chain has TRBV5-1 and TRBJ2-7; TRBD2 matches 7 bases. The CDR3 has 14 residues. CDR1 SGHRS and CDR2 YFSETQ come from the germline V gene. V gave up 4 bases and J gave up 0 bases; unmatched junction bases: 4. Written as DNA, the CDR3 is TGCGCCAGCAGCCCCGGGACTACCTCCTACGAGCAGTACTTC. Translated: CASSPGTTSYEQYF. The whole variable domain, filled in from reference TRBV5-1 and TRBJ2-7, reads KAGVTQTPRYLIKTRGQQVTLSCSPISGHRSVSWYQQTPGQGLQFLFEYFSETQRNKGNFPGRFSGRQFSNSRSEMNVSTLELGDSALYLCASSPGTTSYEQYFGPGTRLTVT.

The chain combines TRBV15 with TRBJ1-6; no reliable D call. The V gene's germline CDR1 is LNHNV and CDR2 YYDKDF (reference sequence). The CDR3 spans 15 residues. The V and J ends lost 0 bases and 6 bases respectively, with 9 bases between them. CDR3 region: CATSRDLQLNSPLHF. The DNA of the CDR3 is TGTGCCACCAGCAGAGATCTCCAGCTTAATTCACCCCTCCACTTT.

This clonotype was seen a handful of times. This chain uses TRBV29-1 with TRBJ2-7, with TRBD2 as a possible D gene (5 bases). The assigned J gene may be wrong: the sequence end matches TRBJ2-5 better. The CDR3 loop spans 13 amino acids. Germline V lookup: CDR1 SQVTM, CDR2 ANQGSEA. CDR3 amino acids: CSLRVRRQETQYF. The CDR3 DNA is TGCAGCCTTAGAGTCCGGAGGCAAGAGACCCAGTACTTC.

This clonotype has just a few counts. The rearrangement joins TRBV20-1 to TRBJ2-4; D is perhaps TRBD1 (6 bases). Near its end, the DNA agrees better with TRBJ2-7, so the J call may be wrong. Germline V gene lookup returns CDR1 DFQATT and CDR2 SNEGSKA (reference sequence). This CDR3 is built from 15 residues. The CDR3 reads CSAPHSGTPSYEQYF. CDR3 DNA: TGCAGTGCTCCTCATTCCGGGACACCTAGCTACGAGCAGTACTTC.

The chain uses TRBV4-1 and TRBJ2-6; 10 bases match TRBD2. CDR1 is MGHRA, CDR2 YSYEKL, per germline. The V gene end was trimmed by 4 bases and the J gene end by 2 bases; junction bases not matched to a gene: 14. This CDR3 has 20 residues. The DNA of the CDR3 is TGCGCCAGCAGCCCCCTTATGAGCGGGAGGGCCAAAGCTGGGGCCAACGTCCTGACTTTC. It specifies CASSPLMSGRAKAGANVLTF.

This clonotype was seen only a few times. One end of the junction does not line up with germline, which may come from a read error. J is TRBJ2-3 and V is TRBV5-1; tentatively, D is TRBD2 (5 bases). Germline CDR1 is SGHRS and CDR2 is YFSETQ. The CDR3 has 15 amino acids. CDR3 sequence: CASSLALRASDTQYF. In DNA form, the CDR3 reads TGCGCCAGCAGTTTGGCCTTGAGGGCTTCAGATACGCAGTATTTT. Looking up the rest from reference TRBV5-1 and TRBJ2-3 gives the full variable domain: KAGVTQTPRYLIKTRGQQVTLSCSPISGHRSVSWYQQTPGQGLQFLFEYFSETQRNKGNFPGRFSGRQFSNSRSEMNVSTLELGDSALYLCASSLALRASDTQYFGPGTRLTVL.

This clonotype was seen just once. The chain joins TRBV28 to TRBJ2-3, with D possibly TRBD1 on 6 matching bases. The CDR3 has 18 amino acids. Germline CDR1 MDHEN, CDR2 SYDVKM. V was clipped by 3 bases and J by 2 bases, with 21 bases between them. DNA for the CDR3: TGTGCCAGCAGTTTTCCCGAGGTCAGGGGAAACCCCACAGATACGCAGTATTTT. The encoded protein is CASSFPEVRGNPTDTQYF.